This T cell receptor (beta chain) was sequenced during a study of T-cell memory formation after mild COVID-19. TCR alpha and TCR beta cDNA libraries carrying sample barcodes and UMIs came from 5'RACE with constant-segment primers. TCRdb fed the 5' RACE reads into MiXCR, producing one record per CDR3 protein. The data contain 190,000 or so distinct CDR3 sequences, around 25% of them seen just once; the ten biggest clones take up approximately 10%. Whole-study results and caveats: Pre-infection memory contained some responding clones, which suggested that cross-reactive memory had joined. Contracting clones from day 15 to 85 had balanced CD4/CD8; later expanders favoured CD4+.

CDR1 and CDR2 (germline): SGHRS, YFSETQ. This CDR3 region has 14 residues. About this clonotype: Its specificity is not known. Its ends do not fully match the called genes, so a read error is possible.

This rearrangement joins TRBV5-1 to TRBJ2-5; 9 bases line up with TRBD2. This receptor was identified in an adult woman who had mild COVID-19 (a few samples of this study predate the infection). Cell type and time point are not known. The specimen sequenced was PBMCs or a T cell subset sorted from them (not recorded which). This CDR3 is CSSSPGTSRETQYF. DNA for the CDR3: TGCTCCAGCAGCCCCGGGACTAGCAGGGAGACCCAGTACTTC. Drawing the rest from reference TRBV5-1 and TRBJ2-5, the complete variable domain is KAGVTQTPRYLIKTRGQQVTLSCSPISGHRSVSWYQQTPGQGLQFLFEYFSETQRNKGNFPGRFSGRQFSNSRSEMNVSTLELGDSALYLCSSSPGTSRETQYFGPGTRLLVL.